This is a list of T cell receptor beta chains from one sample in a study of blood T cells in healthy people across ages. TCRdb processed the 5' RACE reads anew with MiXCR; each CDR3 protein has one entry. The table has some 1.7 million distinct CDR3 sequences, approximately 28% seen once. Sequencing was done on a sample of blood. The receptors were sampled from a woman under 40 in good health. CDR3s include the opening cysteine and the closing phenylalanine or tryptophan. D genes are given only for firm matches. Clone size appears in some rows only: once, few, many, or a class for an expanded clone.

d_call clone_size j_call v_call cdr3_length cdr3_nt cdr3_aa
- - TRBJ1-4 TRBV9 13 TGTGCCAGCAGCAAGGGACCCATTGAAAAACTGTTTTTT CASSKGPIEKLFF
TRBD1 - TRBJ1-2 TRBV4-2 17 TGTGCCAGCAGCCAAGATGCCGCGGCAGGGGGCGACTATGGCTACACCTTC CASSQDAAAGGDYGYTF
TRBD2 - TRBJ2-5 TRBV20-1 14 TGCAGTGCTAGAGCTCCTAGCGGCGAAGAGACCCAGTACTTC CSARAPSGEETQYF
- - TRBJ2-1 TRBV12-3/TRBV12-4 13 TGTGCCAGCAGCCCTGGCCGTTCCTACGAGCAGTTCTTC CASSPGRSYEQFF
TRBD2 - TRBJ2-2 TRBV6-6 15 TGTGCCAGCAGCCTCCCGGGGGGTTCGGCCGGGGAGCTGTTTTTT CASSLPGGSAGELFF
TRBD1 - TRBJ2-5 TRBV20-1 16 TGCAGTGCTAGAGATAGAATTAACAGGGGATGGGAGACCCAGTACTTC CSARDRINRGWETQYF
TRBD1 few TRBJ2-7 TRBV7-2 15 TGTGCCAGCAGCTTTCCAGGGACAGGGATCCACGAGCAGTACTTC CASSFPGTGIHEQYF
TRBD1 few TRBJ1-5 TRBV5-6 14 TGTGCCAGCAGCTCCGGGACAGGGCCTCGGCCCCAGCATTTT CASSSGTGPRPQHF
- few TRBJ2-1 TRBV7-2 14 TGTGCCAGCAGCTTGGCACTAGCCCAAAATGAGCAGTTCTTC CASSLALAQNEQFF
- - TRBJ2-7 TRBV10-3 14 TGTGCCATCAGTGACCCCACGGGGAGTAGCGAGCAGTACTTC CAISDPTGSSEQYF
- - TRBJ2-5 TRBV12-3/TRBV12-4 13 TGTGCCGGCAGTTTCGGGGGAGTGGGGACCCAGTACTTC CAGSFGGVGTQYF
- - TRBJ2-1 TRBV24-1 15 TGTGCCACCAGTGCGAGGCCTGCAGGGCTCAATGAGCAGTTCTTC CATSARPAGLNEQFF
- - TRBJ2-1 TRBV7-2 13 TGTGCCAGTAGCGGCCGCTCCTACGATGAGCAGTTCTTC CASSGRSYDEQFF
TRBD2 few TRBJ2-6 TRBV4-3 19 TGCGCCAGCAGCCCCCGGGGAGGGGCCTTAAGCTCTGGGGCCAACGTCCTGACTTTC CASSPRGGALSSGANVLTF
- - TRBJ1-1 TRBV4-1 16 TGCGCCAGCAGCCAAGAACGGAGGGGGAAGAACACTGAAGCTTTCTTT CASSQERRGKNTEAFF